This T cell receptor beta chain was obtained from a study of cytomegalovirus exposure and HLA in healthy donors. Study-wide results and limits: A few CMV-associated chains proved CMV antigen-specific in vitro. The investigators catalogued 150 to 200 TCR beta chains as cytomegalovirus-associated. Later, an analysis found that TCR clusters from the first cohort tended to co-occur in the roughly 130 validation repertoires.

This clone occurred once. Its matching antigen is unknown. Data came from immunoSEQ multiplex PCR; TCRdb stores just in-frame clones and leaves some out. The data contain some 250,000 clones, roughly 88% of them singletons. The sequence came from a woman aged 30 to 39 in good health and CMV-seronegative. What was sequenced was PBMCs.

CDR3 in amino acids: CASSRVSGTSRYEQYF. CDR3 DNA sequence: TGTGCCAGCAGCAGAGTCTCCGGGACTAGCAGATACGAGCAGTACTTC. The chain uses TRBV7-2 and TRBJ2-7; 9 bases map to TRBD2. CDR3 size: 16 residues. V gave up 5 bases and J gave up 4 bases; unmatched junction bases: 12. Germline CDR1 reads SGHTA; CDR2 reads FQGNSA.